Here is one TCR beta chain with its context. The antigen is unknown. Measured with immunoSEQ multiplex PCR; TCRdb has only the in-frame clones, and not every one. Altogether about 85,000 clones are present, approximately 90% being singletons, with the ten largest covering about 8%. This entry comes from a study of graft-versus-host responses after intestinal transplantation. The CDR3 consists of 15 residues. Germline V gene lookup returns CDR1 SGHTS and CDR2 YDEGEE. V gave up 4 bases and J gave up 0 bases; unmatched junction bases: 7. The specimen was unstimulated CD8+ T cells sorted from spleen or lymph node cells, collected before transplant. The J gene is TRBJ2-7, the V gene TRBV5-8; 7 positions match TRBD1. This sequence was found in a human donor who was the organ donor for an intestinal transplant. CDR3 DNA: TGTGCCAGCAGCCCCGGGACAGCCAGCTCCTACGAGCAGTACTTC. Amino acid sequence: CASSPGTASSYEQYF.